This TCR beta chain was profiled in a study of blood T cell repertoires in COVID-19. Study-wide context: The cDNA or gDNA used as material had been derived from T cells, B-cell-depleted T cells, or PBMCs.

Measured with immunoSEQ multiplex PCR; TCRdb has only the in-frame clones, and not every one. The sample consists of some 100,000 clones, around 92% of them appearing once. From germline, CDR1 is MGHRA and CDR2 YSYEKL. J was trimmed by 4 bases and V by 2 bases; bases with no gene match: 6. The length of the CDR3 is 15 residues. This chain links TRBV4-1 with TRBJ2-7; 9 bases align to TRBD2. The sample comprised peripheral blood. The sequence derives from a man aged 50 to 60 with active COVID-19. CDR3 protein: CASSQIAGEAYEQYF. The CDR3 DNA reads TGCGCCAGCAGCCAAATAGCGGGAGAGGCGTACGAGCAGTACTTC.